The entry below describes one TCR beta chain. This clonotype was found a few times. What this receptor recognizes is not known. No per-base quality is available; no much larger clone lies one base away. V loses 5 bases of germline sequence and J loses 5 bases, and the interval between the two ends is 18 bases. From its cysteine to its phenylalanine, the CDR3 spans 15 amino acids. The only DNA kept is the CDR3, 45 bases in frame from the first base. The germline V gene (reference sequence) specifies LGHDT as CDR1 and YNNKEL as CDR2. All donors were healthy Caucasians. The twin cohort comprised three pairs of female monozygotic twins, all aged about 18 to 29 years. Peripheral blood mononuclear cells were used as the source from which RNA for TCR libraries was isolated. Receptors were amplified or captured by 5' RACE. Sequenced on an Illumina HiSeq 2000. A universal primer binding site was introduced by template switching, and a unique molecular identifier was present in the final cDNA, enabling accurate counting of TCR cDNA molecules. Specific primers in the conserved constant-segment region were used to synthesize first-strand cDNA for the TCR alpha and beta chains. To control for contamination, every cDNA library was double barcoded, receiving both a SMART-Mk sample barcode and Illumina barcodes. TruSeq adapter sequences and Illumina sample barcodes were added in two successive PCR steps. The Illumina HiSeq platform was used with custom primers to sequence TCR alpha and beta cDNA libraries. The authors processed their data as follows. Raw reads were processed with MiGEC to extract unique molecular identifiers, and MiXCR was used to determine CDR3 positions. For each individual, recombination models were inferred using an EM algorithm with the repgenHMM and IGoR tools. Shared clonotype analysis was performed with the tcR package in R, normalizing sharing by the product of cloneset sizes. To study raw recombination free of thymic and clonal selection effects, out-of-frame nonproductive sequences were analyzed. TCRdb handled the public reads itself, with Q25 trimming in fastp and clone calling in MiXCR, and kept productive beta chains. CDR3 protein sequences are deduplicated, and each keeps its most common genes and DNA. TCRdb's processing, not the study's, gives the V and J calls here. The sample yields some 500,000 distinct CDR3 sequences; more than 9% were counted once. The ten biggest clones cover under 3.5% of the sample.

The data derive from a study of identical twins (dated by TCRdb to 2016 to 2018). About the investigation overall: To test whether fetal clonotypes persist, this study deep-sequenced TCR alpha and beta repertoires from monozygotic twins, from unrelated adults of various ages, and from cord blood. Replicate twin experiments were performed at different times using different library preparation protocols to rule out contamination. The investigation overall reported the following: Conclusions relied on cross-sectional statistical analysis, since the same donors could not be followed over many years. Fewer insertions were carried by abundant cord blood beta clonotypes, a similar but weaker trend appeared in young adult naive repertoires, and no such trend appeared in memory repertoires. Invariant T cells such as MAIT and iNKT could partly confound zero-insertion analyses, though diverse VJ usage argued against this for most clonotypes. Compared with coincidental sharing between unrelated individuals, out-of-frame TCR alpha sequences shared between twins had an excess of sequences with low generation probability. Out-of-frame TCR alpha sharing in monozygotic twins was systematically underestimated by recombination models, whereas sharing between unrelated individuals was in agreement with the recombination models. A weaker excess of twin sharing was found in beta out-of-frame sequences because the signal-to-noise ratio was lowered by fewer shared sequences.

These data also formed part of another study, on yellow fever vaccine responses in identical twins. Looking at the second paper: According to the authors, the vaccine-induced T cell response in identical twins seemed to be partly convergent and partly specific to each individual. Focusing on identical twins, the study followed the T cell clones that responded to the vaccine, and did so with precision.

This sequence was found in a woman aged 18-29 years in good health. The rearrangement joined TRBV3-1 to TRBJ2-5, with a tentative D call of TRBD1 or TRBD2, each matching 5 bases. The specimen sequenced was PBMCs. The nucleotides read TGTGCCAGCAGCAGCCCACGGGGCAGGCTGGAGACCCAGTACTTC. Translated, it reads CASSSPRGRLETQYF.